This T cell receptor (beta chain) was found in a study of T-cell reconstitution after alpha-beta-depleted transplantation in children. This CDR3 has 16 residues. Germline lookup yields CDR1 SGHNT and CDR2 YYREEE (reference sequence). V was pared by 0 bases and J by 8 bases, with 20 bases between. The TCRbeta library was prepared with unique molecular identifiers. TCRdb called the PCR reads again in MiXCR, with one record for every CDR3 protein. The data contain 450,000 to 600,000 distinct CDR3 sequences, 32% of them singletons. The V gene is TRBV5-4, the J gene TRBJ1-2; possibly TRBD1 for D (6 bases). This clonotype was sampled from a human donor who donated a stem cell graft to a child with aplastic anemia. Sequenced here: PBMCs from the stem cell graft donor, sampled from the stem cell graft. The CDR3 DNA reads TGTGCCAGCAGCTTGGATGAGAGACAGGCGGTTTCGGGCTACACCTTC. Encoded protein: CASSLDERQAVSGYTF.